The next 15 T cell receptor beta chains were all read from a single sample in a study of T cells in Graves' hyperthyroidism and ophthalmopathy. Amplification targeted TCR beta CDR3 regions from RNA transcripts. The HTBI primer set served for first-round RT-PCR of the TCR CDR3. TCRdb called the multiplex PCR reads again in MiXCR, with one record for every CDR3 protein. The repertoire includes hundreds of thousands of distinct CDR3 sequences, more than 15% of them detected once, and about 3.5% sits in the top ten. Input material: blood. The receptors were gathered from a woman in her thirties or forties with Graves' ophthalmopathy.

This clonotype has a count of ten or more. The chain is built from TRBV18 and TRBJ1-1; D perhaps matches TRBD1 (6 bases). CDR3 length: 14 amino acids. Trimming removed 8 bases at V and 1 base at J, with 14 bases between. CDR1 is KGHSH and CDR2 is LQKENI in the germline V gene. CDR3 region: CASSPRTENTEAFF. CDR3 in DNA: TGTGCCAGCAGCCCAAGGACAGAGAACACTGAAGCTTTCTTT.

The gene calls are TRBV2 and TRBJ2-7; 11 bases are shared with TRBD2. Germline V gives CDR1 SNHLY, CDR2 FYNNEI. J was trimmed by 2 bases and V by 8 bases; bases with no gene match: 5. This CDR3 has 14 residues. The CDR3 sequence: CASGLAGDPYEQYF. The CDR3 DNA reads as TGTGCCAGCGGACTAGCGGGTGATCCCTACGAGCAGTACTTC. Looking up the rest from reference TRBV2 and TRBJ2-7 gives the full variable domain: EPEVTQTPSHQVTQMGQEVILRCVPISNHLYFYWYRQILGQKVEFLVSFYNNEISEKSEIFDDQFSVERPDGSNFTLKIRSTKLEDSAMYFCASGLAGDPYEQYFGPGTRLTVT.

This clonotype was seen ten or more times. The chain uses TRBV16 and TRBJ2-7; 10 nucleotides match TRBD1. CDR1 and CDR2 (germline): KGHSY, FQNENV. With V trimmed by 0 bases and J by 3 bases, 2 bases remained unmatched. This CDR3 has 15 residues. For the CDR3, the DNA is TGTGCCAGCAGCCAATCGGGACAGGGGAACTACGAGCAGTACTTC. The encoded protein is CASSQSGQGNYEQYF.

The sample holds many counts of this clonotype. The V gene is TRBV7-9, the J gene TRBJ2-1; TRBD1 agrees at 8 bases. Germline CDR1 is SEHNR and CDR2 is FQNEAQ (reference sequence). The CDR3 sequence is 16 residues long. V was clipped by 5 bases and J by 2 bases; unmatched bases: 8. DNA for the CDR3: TGTGCCAGCAGCCGCCGAGCAGGGGGCCCCTACAATGAGCAGTTCTTC. It codes for CASSRRAGGPYNEQFF.

This clonotype was seen many times. This chain joins TRBV15 and TRBJ1-2; D is uncertain. The CDR3 loop spans 13 amino acids. The V gene's germline CDR1 is LNHNV and CDR2 YYDKDF (reference sequence). V lost 0 bases, J lost 7 bases, and 9 bases lay in between. CDR3 coding DNA: TGTGCCACCAGCAGAGATCGCGTGGGTGGCTACACCTTC. Translated, it gives CATSRDRVGGYTF.

This clonotype was counted a few times. The chain is built from TRBV20-1 and TRBJ2-7, with D unclear. Germline CDR1 is DFQATT and CDR2 is SNEGSKA (reference sequence). Deletions cut 2 bases from V and 3 bases from J, with 14 bases between. CDR3 size: 14 residues. DNA for the CDR3: TGCAGTGCTAGAACGGGTAGCAACGACTACGAGCAGTACTTC. Protein sequence: CSARTGSNDYEQYF.

V and J are TRBV7-3 and TRBJ2-1; 8 bases fit TRBD2. V lost 2 bases to trimming and J lost 2 bases; unmatched junction nucleotides: 8. Per germline, CDR1 SGHTA and CDR2 FQGTGA. The CDR3 runs 17 residues. For the CDR3, the DNA is TGTGCCAGCAGCTTAGGGGGTAGCGGGAACCCCTACAATGAGCAGTTCTTC. Translation: CASSLGGSGNPYNEQFF.

This rearrangement joins TRBV7-3 to TRBJ2-3, with a possible D match to TRBD1 (5 bases). The CDR3 has 15 residues. CDR1 and CDR2 (germline): SGHTA, FQGTGA. V lost 8 bases and J lost 2, with 17 bases in between. As DNA, the CDR3 is TGTGCCAGCGGAAATGCAGGGCCCTCCACAGATACGCAGTATTTT. This translates into CASGNAGPSTDTQYF.

Many counts were recorded for this clonotype. This chain joins TRBV11-2 and TRBJ2-1, with 14 bases that match TRBD2. In germline, CDR1 is SGHAT, CDR2 FQNNGV. The CDR3 sequence is 16 residues long. V was pared by 2 bases and J by 9 bases, with 6 bases of the junction left unmatched. The CDR3 region is CASSLTGTSGSFEQFF. As DNA, the CDR3 is TGTGCCAGCAGCTTAACCGGGACTAGCGGGAGTTTTGAGCAGTTCTTC.

The sample holds many counts of this clonotype. The V and J genes are TRBV20-1 and TRBJ1-5; 7 nucleotides line up with TRBD1. CDR1 is DFQATT and CDR2 is SNEGSKA in the germline V gene (reference sequence). Trimming cost V 2 bases and J 6 bases; bases outside gene matches: 7. The CDR3 covers 14 residues. The CDR3 protein is CSARNAGDSQPQHF. For the CDR3, the DNA is TGCAGTGCTAGAAATGCAGGGGACAGTCAGCCCCAGCATTTT.

This clonotype was observed a handful of times. The chain links TRBV5-6 to TRBJ2-3, with D maybe TRBD2 (5 bases). Between the trimmed V and J ends, which lost 2 bases and 5 bases, there was a span of 12 bases. This CDR3 comprises 14 residues. CDR1 is SGHDT, CDR2 YYEEEE, per germline. The DNA for the CDR3 is TGTGCCAGCAGCTTTACGCCGGGGATAGATACGCAGTATTTT. Encoded protein: CASSFTPGIDTQYF.

This clonotype has more than one count but fewer than ten. The J gene is TRBJ1-3, the V gene TRBV6-1; D gene unclear. From germline, CDR1 is MNHNS and CDR2 SASEGT. The CDR3 totals 14 residues. The V and J ends lost 6 bases and 0 bases respectively, with 9 bases between them. CDR3 amino acids: CASRGVLSGNTIYF. CDR3 sequence (DNA): TGTGCCAGCAGGGGTGTCCTCTCTGGAAACACCATATATTTT.

The V and J genes are TRBV5-1 and TRBJ1-4; D remains unclear. Trimming left V 0 bases short and J 8 bases short, with 14 bases between. This CDR3 spans 15 amino acids. Germline assignment: CDR1 SGHRS and CDR2 YFSETQ. CDR3 nucleotide sequence: TGCGCCAGCAGCTTGGAAAGGGCCCCGGAGGAAAAACTGTTTTTT. Amino acids: CASSLERAPEEKLFF.

There are a few counts of this clonotype. The chain uses TRBV19 and TRBJ2-1, with TRBD2 matching 16 bases. CDR3 size: 16 residues. Unmatched junction bases numbered 7, after V lost 1 base and J lost 13 bases. Germline V gene data show CDR1 as LNHDA and CDR2 as SQIVND (reference sequence). This chain's CDR3 is CASSIGAGTSGRAQFF. CDR3 bases: TGTGCCAGTAGTATAGGGGCCGGGACTAGCGGGAGGGCACAGTTCTTC.

This clonotype was counted a few times. This chain connects TRBV6-1 to TRBJ1-2; 7 nucleotides align to TRBD1. The J segment lost 9 bases and the V segment lost 6 bases, leaving 10 bases of the junction unmatched. Germline V CDR1 and CDR2: MNHNS, SASEGT. The CDR3 totals 13 residues. Here the CDR3 reads CASSMTGPGSYTF. CDR3 nucleotide sequence: TGTGCCAGCAGCATGACAGGGCCCGGCAGCTACACCTTC.